A selection of T cell receptor beta chains follows, all from one sample in a study of blood T cells in healthy people across ages. MiXCR, run by TCRdb on the 5' RACE reads, gives a single entry per CDR3 protein. This sample yields around 1.5 million distinct CDR3 sequences, of which around 39% are seen a single time; 7.9% belongs to the top ten. Sequencing used blood. The receptors were sampled from a woman aged 18-35 years in good health. CDR3s include the opening cysteine and the closing phenylalanine or tryptophan. Fields, in order: V gene, J gene, CDR3 protein.

>TRBV3-1|TRBJ2-3
CASSLTSGSVTQYF
>TRBV7-2|TRBJ1-1
CASSIAPQATTEAFF
>TRBV6-1|TRBJ2-3
CASSEALGSTDTQYF
>TRBV20-1|TRBJ2-1
CSARDPKTSNNEQFF
>TRBV20-1|TRBJ2-7
CSASITGGNEQYF
>TRBV6-1|TRBJ2-3
CASTRDSTDTQYF
>TRBV7-2|TRBJ2-7
CASSLERLGEQYF
>TRBV20-1|TRBJ2-1
CSARGLAGPSYNEQFF
>TRBV28|TRBJ1-2
CASSGRGPPGYTF
>TRBV11-2|TRBJ1-2
CASSSDRVSNYGYTF
>TRBV20-1|TRBJ2-3
CSARRRAVTDTQYF
>TRBV7-8|TRBJ1-5
CASRPAGVGNQPQHF
>TRBV10-3|TRBJ1-4
CAISGGGPNEKLFF
>TRBV3-1|TRBJ2-3
CASSQKTSGTGDTQYF
>TRBV19|TRBJ1-1
CASRLDQRAEAFF
>TRBV20-1|TRBJ1-1
CSARSVPGAFF
>TRBV4-1|TRBJ2-3
CASSTRPTDYPSTDTQYF
>TRBV5-1|TRBJ2-1
CASSFLELYNEQFF
>TRBV12-3/TRBV12-4|TRBJ1-1
CASSLVVGRHTEAFF
>TRBV30|NA
CAWSGGPSSYNEQYF
>TRBV3-1|TRBJ2-1
CASSPSLAGARNEQFF
>TRBV12-3/TRBV12-4|TRBJ2-3
CASSRQGGTQYF
>TRBV27|NA
CASSSRNGNEQYF
>TRBV6-2/TRBV6-3|TRBJ1-2
CASDRSGGNGYTF
>TRBV27|TRBJ1-2
CASRPPQQGYGYTF
>TRBV11-2|TRBJ2-7
CASSLGQGAEQYF
>TRBV12-5|TRBJ2-4
CASGLAPGQGGYF
>TRBV10-2|NA
CASSKTSGLTPSEQYF
>TRBV6-5|TRBJ1-1
CASSTGSTYTEAFF
>TRBV11-2|TRBJ2-7
CASSPLGTAFYEQYF
>TRBV11-1|TRBJ2-3
CASSANYPTRSVVAGEFTDTQYF
>TRBV6-5|TRBJ1-5
CASSYTKGINQPQHF
>TRBV5-6|NA
CASSYGTLSYEQYF
>TRBV12-3/TRBV12-4|TRBJ2-3
CASSPRTSGNTDTQYF
>TRBV9|TRBJ2-1
CASSVGGATYNEQFF
>TRBV5-1|TRBJ2-2
CASMGTSGNTGELFF
>TRBV7-2|TRBJ2-1
CASSRDLGTRTNEQFF
>TRBV6-5|TRBJ1-6
CASSQHRGRNSPLHF
>TRBV11-2|TRBJ2-4
CASSLEGLWAIQYF
>TRBV7-3|TRBJ2-7
CASSLTGGGAGYEQYF
>TRBV12-3/TRBV12-4|TRBJ2-7
CASSRDRVREQYF
>TRBV29-1|TRBJ1-2
CSVGSRSYGYTF
>TRBV27|NA
CASRTGGSDEQYF
>TRBV11-2|TRBJ2-1
CASSWGQGANEQFF
>TRBV6-1|TRBJ2-1
CASDSGRGNEQFF
>TRBV20-1|TRBJ2-7
CSAIQVGTWATESLYEQYF
>TRBV5-1|TRBJ2-3
CASSPFALSSTDTQYF